This TCR beta chain originates from a study of cytomegalovirus exposure and HLA in healthy donors. Across the whole study: An earlier analysis identified under 130 million unique TCR beta sequences in approximately 170 million T cells. As released early, the data held roughly 85 million unique TCRs from HLA-typed donors.

Concerning this clone itself: Its antigen is not identified.

The PCR ran on 60 Vbeta and 13 Jbeta primers. The assay was immunoSEQ multiplex PCR, and TCRdb's table has in-frame clones only and misses some. Among about 76,000 clones listed, under 80% were seen once. This CDR3 is built from 13 residues. From germline, CDR1 is MNHEY and CDR2 SMNVEV (reference sequence). Notes on the study in general: Among TCR beta chains of equal frequency, HLA-associated ones were more clonally expanded in a later analysis.

The receptor was isolated from a man in his 60s in good health and CMV-seropositive. Sequencing was done on a sample of PBMCs. This chain joins TRBV27 and TRBJ2-7; D is perhaps TRBD1 (5 bases). The CDR3 here is CASSSGHRYEQYF. The CDR3 DNA is TGTGCTTCATCGAGTGGACACCGCTACGAGCAGTACTTC.